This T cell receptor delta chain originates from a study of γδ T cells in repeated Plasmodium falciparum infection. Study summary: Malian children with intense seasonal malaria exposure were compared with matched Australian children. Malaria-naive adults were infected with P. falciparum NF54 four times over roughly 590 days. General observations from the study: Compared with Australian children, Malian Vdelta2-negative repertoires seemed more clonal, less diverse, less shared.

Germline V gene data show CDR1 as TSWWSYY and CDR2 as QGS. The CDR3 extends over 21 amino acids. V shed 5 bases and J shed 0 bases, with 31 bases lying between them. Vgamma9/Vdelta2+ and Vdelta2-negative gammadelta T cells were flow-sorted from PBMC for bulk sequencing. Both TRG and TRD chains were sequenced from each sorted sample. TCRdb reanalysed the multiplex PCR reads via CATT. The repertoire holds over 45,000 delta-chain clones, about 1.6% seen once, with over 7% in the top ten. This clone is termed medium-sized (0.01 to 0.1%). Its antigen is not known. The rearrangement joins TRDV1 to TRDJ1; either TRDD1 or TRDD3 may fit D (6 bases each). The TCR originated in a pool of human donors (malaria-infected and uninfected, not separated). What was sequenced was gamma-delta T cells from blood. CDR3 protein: CALGSPPGKYGSGADTDKLIF. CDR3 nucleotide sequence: TGTGCTCTTGGGTCCCCTCCAGGGAAATACGGTTCTGGGGCCGACACCGATAAACTCATCTTT.